This T cell receptor beta chain came from a study of beta chain features in type 1 diabetes. Points on this clone: Its antigen is unidentified.

Study observations and caveats: Across all four CD4+ subsets, people with type 1 diabetes showed modestly shorter TCRB CDR3s. HLA influence on TCRB rearrangement stayed unresolved here.

The CDR3 is 13 amino acids. V lost 4 bases and J 9 bases, leaving 17 bases between the germline ends. Germline-derived CDR1 and CDR2 are SGHDT and YYEEEE. cDNA synthesis used the whole RNA isolate, giving expressed TCRB sequences. The average output of naive, central memory and regulatory T cell samples was approximately 3.7 million reads. Sequencing used immunoSEQ multiplex PCR; TCRdb keeps in-frame clones, though not all of them. In the table there are 330,000 or so clones, about 20% of which are singletons. This TCR was recovered from a woman under 30 in good health. The V call is TRBV5-6, the J call TRBJ2-7, with TRBD2 as a possible D gene (5 bases). Sequenced material: naive CD4+ T cells from blood. As DNA, the CDR3 is TGTGCCAGCAGCACGGCGGCCTACGCGGGGCAGTACTTC. Protein sequence: CASSTAAYAGQYF. Together with reference TRBV5-6 and TRBJ2-7, the CDR3 gives the full variable domain: DAGVTQSPTHLIKTRGQQVTLRCSPKSGHDTVSWYQQALGQGPQFIFQYYEEEERQRGNFPDRFSGHQFPNYSSELNVNALLLGDSALYLCASSTAAYAGQYFGPGTRLTVT.